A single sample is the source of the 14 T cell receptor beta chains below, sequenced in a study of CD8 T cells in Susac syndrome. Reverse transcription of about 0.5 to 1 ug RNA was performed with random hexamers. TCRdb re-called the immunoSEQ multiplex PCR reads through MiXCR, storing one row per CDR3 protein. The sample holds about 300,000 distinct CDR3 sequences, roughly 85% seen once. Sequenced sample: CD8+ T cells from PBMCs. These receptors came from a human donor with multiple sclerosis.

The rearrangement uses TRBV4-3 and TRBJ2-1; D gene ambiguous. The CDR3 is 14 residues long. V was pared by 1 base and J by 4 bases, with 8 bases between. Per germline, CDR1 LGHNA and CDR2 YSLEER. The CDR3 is CASSQGIGYNEQFF. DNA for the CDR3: TGCGCCAGCAGCCAAGGGATAGGGTACAATGAGCAGTTCTTC.

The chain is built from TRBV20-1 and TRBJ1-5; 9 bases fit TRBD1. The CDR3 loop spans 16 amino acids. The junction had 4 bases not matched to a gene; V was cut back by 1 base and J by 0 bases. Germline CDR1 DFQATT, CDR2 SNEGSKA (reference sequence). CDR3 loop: CSARGWTGVSNQPQHF. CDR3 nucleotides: TGCAGTGCTAGAGGTTGGACAGGGGTTAGCAATCAGCCCCAGCATTTT.

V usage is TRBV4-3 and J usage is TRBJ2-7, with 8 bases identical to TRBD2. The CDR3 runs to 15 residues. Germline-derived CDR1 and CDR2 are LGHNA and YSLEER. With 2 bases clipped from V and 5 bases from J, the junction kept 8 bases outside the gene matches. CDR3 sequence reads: CASSQKPVAGNEQYF. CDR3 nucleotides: TGCGCCAGCAGCCAAAAACCCGTAGCGGGAAACGAGCAGTACTTC.

CDR3 loop: CASSRAGVDEQYF. The CDR3 region has the DNA TGTGCCAGCAGCCGAGCAGGGGTAGACGAGCAGTACTTC. The V gene is TRBV5-6, the J gene TRBJ2-7, with D possibly being TRBD1 (6 bases). The CDR3 is made up of 13 amino acids. Germline values: CDR1 SGHDT, CDR2 YYEEEE. With 4 bases removed from V and 5 bases from J, the gap between germline ends came to 13 bases. The full variable domain, completed using reference TRBV5-6 and TRBJ2-7, is DAGVTQSPTHLIKTRGQQVTLRCSPKSGHDTVSWYQQALGQGPQFIFQYYEEEERQRGNFPDRFSGHQFPNYSSELNVNALLLGDSALYLCASSRAGVDEQYFGPGTRLTVT.

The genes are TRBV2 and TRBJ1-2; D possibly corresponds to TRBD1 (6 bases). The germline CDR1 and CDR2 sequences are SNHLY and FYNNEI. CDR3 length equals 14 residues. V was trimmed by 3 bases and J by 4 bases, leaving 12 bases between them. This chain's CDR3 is CASSEPGQTYGYTF. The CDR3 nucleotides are TGTGCCAGCAGTGAGCCGGGACAAACCTATGGCTACACCTTC. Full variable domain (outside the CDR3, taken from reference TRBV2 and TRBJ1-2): EPEVTQTPSHQVTQMGQEVILRCVPISNHLYFYWYRQILGQKVEFLVSFYNNEISEKSEIFDDQFSVERPDGSNFTLKIRSTKLEDSAMYFCASSEPGQTYGYTFGSGTRLTVV.

The CDR3, as DNA: TGTGCCAGTAGGGCTAGCGGGCGGTCCAATGAGCAGTTCTTC. Encoded protein: CASRASGRSNEQFF. The rearrangement links TRBV19 to TRBJ2-1, with 8 bases matching TRBD2. The J segment lost 6 bases and the V segment lost 6 bases, leaving 7 bases of the junction unmatched. The CDR3 has 14 amino acids. Germline loops: CDR1 LNHDA, CDR2 SQIVND (reference sequence).

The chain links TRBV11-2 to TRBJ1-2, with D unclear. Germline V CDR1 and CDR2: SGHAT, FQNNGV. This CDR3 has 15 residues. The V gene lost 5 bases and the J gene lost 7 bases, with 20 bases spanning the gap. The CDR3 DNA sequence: TGTGCCAGCAGCCCAGGTGGAGGAGGCTCAGGTGGCTACACCTTC. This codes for CASSPGGGGSGGYTF.

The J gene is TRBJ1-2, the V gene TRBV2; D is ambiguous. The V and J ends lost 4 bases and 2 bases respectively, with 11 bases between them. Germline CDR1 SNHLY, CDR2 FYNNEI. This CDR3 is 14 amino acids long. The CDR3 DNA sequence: TGTGCCAGCAGTGTGTACCAGGTGAACTATGGCTACACCTTC. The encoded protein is CASSVYQVNYGYTF.

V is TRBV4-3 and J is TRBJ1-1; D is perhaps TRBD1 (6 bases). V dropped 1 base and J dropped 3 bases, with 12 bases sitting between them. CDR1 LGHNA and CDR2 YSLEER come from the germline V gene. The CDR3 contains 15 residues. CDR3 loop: CASSQGRGQHTEAFF. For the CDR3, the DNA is TGCGCCAGCAGCCAAGGGAGGGGACAACACACTGAAGCTTTCTTT.

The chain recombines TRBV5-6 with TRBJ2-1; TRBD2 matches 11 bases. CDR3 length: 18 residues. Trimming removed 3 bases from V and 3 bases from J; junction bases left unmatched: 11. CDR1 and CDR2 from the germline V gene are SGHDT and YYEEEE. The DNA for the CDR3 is TGTGCCAGCAGCTCCACTAGCGGGAGACGGATTAGCTACAATGAGCAGTTCTTC. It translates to CASSSTSGRRISYNEQFF.

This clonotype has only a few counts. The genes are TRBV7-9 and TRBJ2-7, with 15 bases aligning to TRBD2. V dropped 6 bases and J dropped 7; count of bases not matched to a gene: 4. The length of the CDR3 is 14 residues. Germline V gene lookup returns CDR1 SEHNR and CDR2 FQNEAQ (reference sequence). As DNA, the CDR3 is TGTGCCAGCAGAGACGGGACTAGCGGGAGGGAGCAGTACTTC. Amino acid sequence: CASRDGTSGREQYF.

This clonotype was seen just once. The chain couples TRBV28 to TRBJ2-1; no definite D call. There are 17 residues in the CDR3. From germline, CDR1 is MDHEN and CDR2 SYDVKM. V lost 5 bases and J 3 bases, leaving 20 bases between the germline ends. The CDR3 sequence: CASSPRGGVTVYNEQFF. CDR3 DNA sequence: TGTGCCAGCAGTCCCCGAGGTGGCGTGACCGTCTACAATGAGCAGTTCTTC.

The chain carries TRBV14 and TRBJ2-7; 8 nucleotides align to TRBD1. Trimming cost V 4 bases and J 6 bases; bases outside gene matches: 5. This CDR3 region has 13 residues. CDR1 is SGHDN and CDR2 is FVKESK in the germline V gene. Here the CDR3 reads CASSRRTGSEQYF. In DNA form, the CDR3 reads TGTGCCAGCAGCCGAAGGACAGGGAGCGAGCAGTACTTC. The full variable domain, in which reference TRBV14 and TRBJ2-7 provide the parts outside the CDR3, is EAGVTQFPSHSVIEKGQTVTLRCDPISGHDNLYWYRRVMGKEIKFLLHFVKESKQDESGMPNNRFLAERTGGTYSTLKVQPAELEDSGVYFCASSRRTGSEQYFGPGTRLTVT.

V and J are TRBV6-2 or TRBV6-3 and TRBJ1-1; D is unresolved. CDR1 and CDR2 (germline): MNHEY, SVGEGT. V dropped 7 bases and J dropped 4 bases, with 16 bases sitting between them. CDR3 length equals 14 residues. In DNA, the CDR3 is TGTGCCAGCAATTCGGGCTGGGCGTTCACTGAAGCTTTCTTT. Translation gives CASNSGWAFTEAFF.